A single sample gave rise to the 5 T cell receptor beta chains below, sequenced in a study of blood T cell repertoires in COVID-19. Measured with immunoSEQ multiplex PCR; TCRdb has only the in-frame clones, and not every one. The sample contains around 180,000 clones, roughly three quarters of which appear only once. Sequenced sample: PBMCs or T cells enriched from blood (not recorded which). These receptors were taken from a woman aged 45-65 years with acute COVID-19.

A few counts support this clone. V gene TRBV7-9 combines with J gene TRBJ2-2; D not resolved. CDR1 SEHNR and CDR2 FQNEAQ come from the germline V gene (reference sequence). V lost 3 bases and J lost 5, with 4 bases in between. This CDR3 region has 12 residues. CDR3 in amino acids: CASSFRTGELFF. The DNA of the CDR3 is TGTGCCAGCAGCTTCCGGACCGGGGAGCTGTTTTTT.

This sequence joins TRBV29-1 and TRBJ1-1; D is unresolved. The V end was cut by 6 bases, the J end by 1 base, with 6 bases between. Germline assignment: CDR1 SQVTM and CDR2 ANQGSEA. This CDR3 is built from 11 residues. The CDR3 is CSVYKNTEAFF. The CDR3 DNA follows: TGCAGCGTGTACAAGAACACTGAAGCTTTCTTT.

This clone was detected only once. This rearrangement joins TRBV20-1 to TRBJ2-5, with 10 bases that match TRBD2. The J segment lost 0 bases and the V segment lost 6 bases, leaving 13 bases of the junction unmatched. The CDR3 has 17 residues. Per germline, CDR1 DFQATT and CDR2 SNEGSKA (reference sequence). CDR3 in amino acids: CSASGNSGGLYQETQYF. Written as DNA, the CDR3 is TGCAGTGCCAGTGGGAATAGCGGGGGGCTTTACCAAGAGACCCAGTACTTC.

This clone has ten or more counts. The rearrangement uses TRBV4-3 and TRBJ2-3; maybe TRBD2 (6 bases). The germline V gene has CDR1 LGHNA and CDR2 YSLEER. This CDR3 has 15 amino acids. Deletions cut 4 bases from V and 4 bases from J, with 15 bases between. CDR3 DNA: TGCGCCAGCAGCCCCTCCGGGGAGGCAGCAGATACGCAGTATTTT. This sequence encodes CASSPSGEAADTQYF.

The chain carries TRBV27 and TRBJ1-6, with 9 bases identical to TRBD1. The CDR3 is made up of 15 amino acids. V dropped 0 bases and J dropped 7; count of bases not matched to a gene: 1. Per germline, CDR1 MNHEY and CDR2 SMNVEV (reference sequence). The CDR3 DNA follows: TGTGCCAGCAGTTTATCCGGACAGGGGAATTCACCCCTCCACTTT. Translating gives CASSLSGQGNSPLHF.